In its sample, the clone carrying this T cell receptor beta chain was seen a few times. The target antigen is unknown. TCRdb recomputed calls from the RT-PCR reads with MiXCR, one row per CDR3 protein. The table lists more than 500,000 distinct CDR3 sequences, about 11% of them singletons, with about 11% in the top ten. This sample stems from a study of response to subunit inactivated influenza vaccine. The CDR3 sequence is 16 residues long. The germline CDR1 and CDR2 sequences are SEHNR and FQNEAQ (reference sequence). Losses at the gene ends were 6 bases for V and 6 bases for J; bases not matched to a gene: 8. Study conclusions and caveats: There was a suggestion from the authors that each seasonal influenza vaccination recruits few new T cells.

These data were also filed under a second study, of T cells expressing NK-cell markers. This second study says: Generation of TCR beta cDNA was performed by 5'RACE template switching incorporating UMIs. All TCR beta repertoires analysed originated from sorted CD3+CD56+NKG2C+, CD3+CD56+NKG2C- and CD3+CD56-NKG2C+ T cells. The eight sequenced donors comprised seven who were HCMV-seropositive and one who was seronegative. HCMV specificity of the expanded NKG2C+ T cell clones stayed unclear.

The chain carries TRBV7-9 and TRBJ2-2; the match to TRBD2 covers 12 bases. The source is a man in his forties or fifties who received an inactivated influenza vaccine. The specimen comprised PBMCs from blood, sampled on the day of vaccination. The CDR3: CASRFRTSGTAGELFF. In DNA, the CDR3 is TGTGCCAGCAGGTTCAGGACTAGCGGGACTGCCGGGGAGCTGTTTTTT.